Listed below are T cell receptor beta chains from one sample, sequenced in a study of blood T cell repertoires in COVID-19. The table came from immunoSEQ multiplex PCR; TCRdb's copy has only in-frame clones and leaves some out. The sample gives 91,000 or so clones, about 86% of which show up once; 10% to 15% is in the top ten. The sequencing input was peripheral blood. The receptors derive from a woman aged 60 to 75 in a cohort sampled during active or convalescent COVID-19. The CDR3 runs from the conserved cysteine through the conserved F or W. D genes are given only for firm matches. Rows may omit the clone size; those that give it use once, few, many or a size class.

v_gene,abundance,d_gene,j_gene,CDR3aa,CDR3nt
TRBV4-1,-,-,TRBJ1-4,CASSHPGGGPIEKLFF,TGCGCCAGCAGCCACCCGGGCGGGGGGCCTATTGAAAAACTGTTTTTT
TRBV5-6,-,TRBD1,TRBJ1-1,CASSWNRGGSEAFF,TGTGCCAGCAGCTGGAACAGGGGCGGGTCTGAAGCTTTCTTT
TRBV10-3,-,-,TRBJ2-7,CAISESGNPYEQYF,TGTGCCATCAGTGAGTCGGGCAATCCCTACGAGCAGTACTTC
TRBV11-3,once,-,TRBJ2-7,CASSLEQGYEQYF,TGTGCCAGCAGCTTAGAACAGGGCTACGAGCAGTACTTC
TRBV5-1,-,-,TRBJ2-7,CASSLGPGRYEQYF,TGCGCCAGCAGCTTAGGGCCGGGGAGGTACGAGCAGTACTTC
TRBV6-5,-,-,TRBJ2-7,CASRRQGGSVYEQYF,TGTGCCAGCAGACGACAGGGAGGATCTGTCTACGAGCAGTACTTC
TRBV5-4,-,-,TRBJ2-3,CASSSRRSTDTQYF,TGTGCCAGCAGCTCCCGTAGATCCACAGATACGCAGTATTTT
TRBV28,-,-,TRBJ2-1,CASSPPGSEQFF,TGTGCCAGCAGTCCGCCGGGGAGTGAGCAGTTCTTC
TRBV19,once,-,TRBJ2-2,CASSIDRANTGELFF,TGTGCCAGTAGTATAGACAGGGCAAACACCGGGGAGCTGTTTTTT
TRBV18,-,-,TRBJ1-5,CASSLGGRAQPQHF,TGTGCCAGCTCGCTCGGGGGGAGGGCCCAGCCCCAGCATTTT
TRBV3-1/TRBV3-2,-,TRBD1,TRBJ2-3,CASSQDPRTGGTDTQYF,TGTGCCAGCAGCCAAGATCCCCGGACAGGAGGCACAGATACGCAGTATTTT
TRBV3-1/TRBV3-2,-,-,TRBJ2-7,CASSQGRGEQYF,TGTGCCAGCAGCCAAGGCCGAGGGGAGCAGTACTTC
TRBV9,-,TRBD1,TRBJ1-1,CASSLSRDRGGTEAFF,TGTGCCAGCAGCCTTTCCCGGGACAGGGGAGGCACTGAAGCTTTCTTT
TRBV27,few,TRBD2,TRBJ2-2,CASRRLGLAGGKNTGELFF,TGTGCCAGCAGACGTCTCGGACTAGCGGGGGGTAAGAACACCGGGGAGCTGTTTTTT
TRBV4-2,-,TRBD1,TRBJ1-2,CASSQGMTGDYGYTF,TGTGCCAGCAGCCAAGGAATGACAGGGGACTATGGCTACACCTTC
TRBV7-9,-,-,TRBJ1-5,CASSFGGAGSLGQPQHF,TGTGCCAGCAGCTTTGGGGGGGCTGGCTCCCTAGGTCAGCCCCAGCATTTT
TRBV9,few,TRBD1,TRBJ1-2,CASSGTGVYGYTF,TGTGCCAGCAGCGGGACAGGAGTCTATGGCTACACCTTC
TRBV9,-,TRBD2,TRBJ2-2,CASSVTSGGYNTGELFF,TGTGCCAGCAGCGTAACAAGCGGGGGGTACAACACCGGGGAGCTGTTTTTT
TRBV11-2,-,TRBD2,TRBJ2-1,CASSSRTSGSRHEQFF,TGTGCCAGCAGCTCGCGGACTAGCGGGAGCCGCCATGAGCAGTTCTTC
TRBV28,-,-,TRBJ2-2,CASWDTHTGELFF,TGTGCCAGCTGGGACACCCACACCGGGGAGCTGTTTTTT
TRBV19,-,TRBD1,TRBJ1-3,CASSPTGAGNTIYF,TGTGCCAGTAGTCCGACAGGGGCCGGAAACACCATATATTTT
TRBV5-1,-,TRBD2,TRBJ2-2,CASSPGTSATGELFF,TGCGCCAGCAGCCCGGGGACTAGCGCCACCGGGGAGCTGTTTTTT
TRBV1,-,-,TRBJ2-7,CTSSRGFERTGAYEQYF,TGCACCAGCAGCCGGGGGTTTGAGAGGACAGGGGCCTACGAGCAGTACTTC
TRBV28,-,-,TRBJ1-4,CASSLRGGLGEKLFF,TGTGCCAGCAGTTTGAGAGGAGGGCTGGGTGAAAAACTGTTTTTT
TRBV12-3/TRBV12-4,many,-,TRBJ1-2,CASGGGGGYTF,TGTGCCAGCGGGGGGGGCGGTGGCTACACCTTC
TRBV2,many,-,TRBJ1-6,CASSEGGASPLHF,TGTGCCAGCAGTGAAGGAGGAGCATCACCCCTCCACTTT